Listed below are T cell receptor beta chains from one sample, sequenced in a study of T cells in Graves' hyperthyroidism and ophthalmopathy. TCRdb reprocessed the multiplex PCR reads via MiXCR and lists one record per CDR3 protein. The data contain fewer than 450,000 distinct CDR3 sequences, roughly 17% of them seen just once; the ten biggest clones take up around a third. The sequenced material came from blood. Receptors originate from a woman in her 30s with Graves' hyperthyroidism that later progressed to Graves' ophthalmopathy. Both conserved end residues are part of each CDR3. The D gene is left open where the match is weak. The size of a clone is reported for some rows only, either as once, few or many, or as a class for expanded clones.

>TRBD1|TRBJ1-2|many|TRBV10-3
CAISNRGSYGYTF
TGTGCCATCAGTAACAGGGGATCCTATGGCTACACCTTC
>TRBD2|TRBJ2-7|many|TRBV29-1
CSVQTSGIYEQYF
TGCAGCGTACAAACTAGCGGGATTTACGAGCAGTACTTC
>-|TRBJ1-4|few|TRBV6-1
CASVWAGTEKLFF
TGTGCCAGTGTGTGGGCAGGTACAGAAAAACTGTTTTTT
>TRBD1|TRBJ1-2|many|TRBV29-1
CSVEAETGGAYGYTF
TGCAGCGTTGAAGCCGAGACAGGGGGCGCGTATGGCTACACCTTC
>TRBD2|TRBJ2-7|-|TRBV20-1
CSASAGGPRSSYEQYF
TGCAGTGCTAGCGCGGGGGGGCCCAGGAGCTCCTACGAGCAGTACTTC
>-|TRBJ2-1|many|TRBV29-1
CSVEARHSAEQFF
TGCAGCGTTGAAGCCCGTCATTCCGCTGAGCAGTTCTTC
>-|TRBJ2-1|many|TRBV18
CASSPLGGPSNNEQFF
TGTGCCAGCTCACCACTTGGGGGACCCTCGAACAATGAGCAGTTCTTC
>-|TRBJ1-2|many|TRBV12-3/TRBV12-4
CASSLTGQNNYGYTF
TGTGCCAGCAGTCTCACCGGACAGAACAACTATGGCTACACCTTC
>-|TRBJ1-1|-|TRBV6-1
CASSPYPGSEAFF
TGTGCCAGCAGTCCTTACCCAGGGTCTGAAGCTTTCTTT
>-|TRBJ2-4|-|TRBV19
CASSGGRRGRRSKNIQYF
TGTGCCAGTAGTGGGGGACGGAGGGGACGTCGTAGCAAAAACATTCAGTACTTC
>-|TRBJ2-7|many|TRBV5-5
CASSSGPSMSYEQYF
TGTGCCAGCAGCTCGGGACCCTCGATGAGCTACGAGCAGTACTTC
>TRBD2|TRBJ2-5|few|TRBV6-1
CASSEGTSGPTQYF
TGTGCCAGCAGTGAGGGGACTAGCGGACCGACCCAGTACTTC
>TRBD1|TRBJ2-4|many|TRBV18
CASSPDRALAKNIQYF
TGTGCCAGCTCACCCGACAGGGCTTTAGCCAAAAACATTCAGTACTTC
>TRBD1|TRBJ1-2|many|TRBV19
CATPQQGALVGNYGYTF
TGTGCCACCCCACAACAGGGGGCATTGGTTGGAAACTATGGCTACACCTTC
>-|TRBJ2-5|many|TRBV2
CASRRDRGRTSGKETQYF
TGTGCCAGCAGAAGGGACAGGGGGAGGACTAGCGGAAAAGAGACCCAGTACTTC
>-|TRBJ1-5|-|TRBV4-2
CASSQQVLGGGNQPQHF
TGTGCCAGCAGCCAACAGGTACTCGGGGGTGGCAATCAGCCCCAGCATTTT
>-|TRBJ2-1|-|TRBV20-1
CSARDYIKADRTGNEQFF
TGCAGTGCTAGAGATTACATTAAGGCTGACAGAACTGGGAATGAGCAGTTCTTC
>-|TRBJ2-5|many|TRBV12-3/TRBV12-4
CASSSPYSRGPGTQYF
TGTGCCAGCAGTTCACCCTACAGCCGGGGCCCAGGGACCCAGTACTTC